Detailed here is one T cell receptor (beta chain). As yet, its antigen is unknown. A second about 6 to 12 cycle PCR used barcoded and J-beta primers. Tags on each cDNA molecule came from a template-switch adaptor with 12 random nucleotides. MiXCR, applied by TCRdb to the 5' RACE reads, yields one record per CDR3 protein. The table records roughly 2 million distinct CDR3 sequences, 49% of them present only once. The data stem from a study of blood T cells in healthy people across ages. Whole-study findings and limits: Naive T cell percentage strongly correlated with TCR beta diversity. The diversity estimates, figures obtained from one million T cells, were considered underestimates.

Sequencing was performed on blood. The clonotype originates from a woman aged 40 to 50 in good health.

The CDR3 sequence is CASSQVLPPSYEQYF. In DNA form, the CDR3 reads TGCGCCAGCAGCCAAGTCCTCCCTCCCTCCTACGAGCAGTACTTC. V usage is TRBV4-1 and J usage is TRBJ2-7, with D hard to call. Looked up from germline, CDR1 is MGHRA and CDR2 is YSYEKL. The V and J ends lost 1 base and 0 bases respectively, with 10 bases between them. The CDR3 consists of 15 residues.